The 24 T cell receptor beta chains reported below all come from one sample, sequenced in a study of blood T cell repertoires in COVID-19. The assay was immunoSEQ multiplex PCR, and TCRdb's table has in-frame clones only and misses some. The data show roughly 11,000 clones, 75% to 90% seen once. Sequenced input: peripheral blood. The source of these receptors is a human donor in a cohort sampled during active COVID-19.

The chain uses TRBV5-6 and TRBJ2-5; 8 bases are shared with TRBD2. In germline, CDR1 is SGHDT, CDR2 YYEEEE. This CDR3 region has 13 residues. J lost 4 bases, V lost 5 bases, and 4 bases had no gene match. CDR3 in amino acids: CASRETSGETQYF. The CDR3 coding sequence is TGTGCCAGCAGGGAAACTAGCGGAGAGACCCAGTACTTC.

The chain links TRBV5-1 to TRBJ2-3; 10 nucleotides match TRBD2. CDR3 length equals 15 residues. J gave up 1 base and V 4 bases, and 3 bases lay outside the gene matches. The germline gives CDR1 SGHRS, CDR2 YFSETQ. For the CDR3, the DNA is TGCGCCAGCAGCAGACTAGCGGGCCGCACAGATACGCAGTATTTT. Protein sequence: CASSRLAGRTDTQYF.

The V gene is TRBV18, the J gene TRBJ2-7; TRBD1 might be the D (6 bases). Germline assignment: CDR1 KGHSH and CDR2 LQKENI. V lost 4 bases to trimming and J lost 5 bases, with 18 bases between them. This CDR3 has 15 amino acids. As DNA, the CDR3 is TGTGCCAGCTCACTGGGCCAGGGGTGGGTCCACGAGCAGTACTTC. Protein sequence: CASSLGQGWVHEQYF.

This clone was observed once. J is TRBJ2-7 and V is TRBV19; D may be TRBD1 (6 bases). The CDR3 length is 14 residues. Germline assignment: CDR1 LNHDA and CDR2 SQIVND (reference sequence). The V end lost 4 bases, the J end lost 1 base, and 11 bases lay between the germline ends. The CDR3 sequence is CASSTTTGSYEQYF. DNA for the CDR3: TGTGCCAGTAGTACAACTACAGGGTCCTACGAGCAGTACTTC.

V usage is TRBV5-1 and J usage is TRBJ1-4, with D uncertain. The germline V gene encodes CDR1 SGHRS and CDR2 YFSETQ. The V end was cut by 2 bases, the J end by 8 bases, with 19 bases between. This CDR3 comprises 16 residues. CDR3 nucleotide sequence: TGCGCCAGCAGCTTCAAAGGCGATCATCGGAGGGAAAAACTGTTTTTT. Translated, it gives CASSFKGDHRREKLFF.

The V call is TRBV5-1, the J call TRBJ2-2; 9 bases are shared with TRBD2. The CDR3 covers 15 residues. Germline assignment: CDR1 SGHRS and CDR2 YFSETQ. The J segment lost 5 bases and the V segment lost 4 bases, leaving 6 bases of the junction unmatched. CDR3 nucleotides: TGCGCCAGCAGCGCGGCGGGGGGGCGGACCGGGGAGCTGTTTTTT. This encodes CASSAAGGRTGELFF.

The CDR3 protein is CASSGRPQGGTGELFF. CDR3 sequence (DNA): TGTGCCAGCAGTGGGCGTCCACAGGGGGGGACCGGGGAGCTGTTTTTT. This chain links TRBV6-1 with TRBJ2-2; tentatively, D is TRBD1 (8 bases). Germline V CDR1 and CDR2: MNHNS, SASEGT. The CDR3 runs 16 residues. Between the trimmed V and J ends, which lost 4 bases and 5 bases, there was a span of 17 bases.

This chain connects TRBV4-2 to TRBJ2-5, with D hard to call. V lost 6 bases and J lost 4, with 9 bases in between. The CDR3 totals 12 residues. Germline-derived CDR1 and CDR2 are LGHNA and YNFKEQ. Here the CDR3 reads CASSPHGETQYF. The CDR3, as DNA: TGTGCCAGCAGTCCCCACGGAGAGACCCAGTACTTC.

The CDR3 sequence: CASSHYDRNTEAFF. The CDR3 DNA is TGTGCCAGCAGCCACTACGACAGGAACACTGAAGCTTTCTTT. The chain combines TRBV3-1 (or the pseudogene TRBV3-2) with TRBJ1-1; tentatively, D is TRBD1 (5 bases). V lost 3 bases to trimming and J lost 1 base, with 9 bases between them. The CDR3 totals 14 residues. Germline V lookup: CDR1 LGHDT, CDR2 YNNKEL (reference sequence).

This clone came up once. This sequence joins TRBV11-3 and TRBJ2-5, with 7 positions matching TRBD1. CDR3 length: 16 residues. Germline V gene lookup returns CDR1 SGHNT and CDR2 YENEEA. V was clipped by 1 base and J by 2 bases; unmatched bases: 7. CDR3 protein: CASSLGEGTAQETQYF. CDR3 nucleotides: TGTGCCAGCAGCTTAGGTGAGGGGACAGCTCAAGAGACCCAGTACTTC.

The genes are TRBV7-2 and TRBJ1-5; D is undetermined. V was clipped by 3 bases and J by 0 bases, with 6 bases between them. This CDR3 region has 14 residues. The germline gives CDR1 SGHTA, CDR2 FQGNSA. The DNA of the CDR3 is TGTGCCAGCAGCTTTAGTAATAGCAATCAGCCCCAGCATTTT. It yields the protein CASSFSNSNQPQHF.

Here the CDR3 reads CASSQVGRHSNQPQHF. CDR3 DNA sequence: TGCGCCAGCAGCCAAGTGGGGCGACATAGCAATCAGCCCCAGCATTTT. The chain has TRBV4-1 and TRBJ1-5; D might be TRBD1 (5 bases). Trimming pared 1 base from V and 0 bases from J, leaving 10 bases between. CDR3 length equals 16 residues. Germline CDR1 and CDR2: MGHRA and YSYEKL.

This clone has only one observation. The genes are TRBV12-5 and TRBJ2-4; tentatively, D is TRBD1 (5 bases). CDR1 LGHNT and CDR2 FRNRAP come from the germline V gene. This CDR3 contains 15 residues. Trimming left V 6 bases short and J 7 bases short, with 19 bases between. The CDR3 here is CASGHEKGWANIQYF. The DNA for the CDR3 is TGTGCTAGTGGCCACGAAAAGGGGTGGGCGAACATTCAGTACTTC. The full variable domain, completed using reference TRBV12-5 and TRBJ2-4, is DARVTQTPRHKVTEMGQEVTMRCQPILGHNTVFWYRQTMMQGLELLAYFRNRAPLDDSGMPKDRFSAEMPDATLATLKIQPSEPRDSAVYFCASGHEKGWANIQYFGAGTRLSVL.

The chain recombines TRBV7-9 with TRBJ2-7; tentative D call: TRBD2 (5 bases). V lost 0 bases and J 12 bases, leaving 18 bases between the germline ends. The germline V gene has CDR1 SEHNR and CDR2 FQNEAQ (reference sequence). This CDR3 spans 14 amino acids. This CDR3 reads CASSLAPGSRAGYF. The CDR3 coding sequence is TGTGCCAGCAGCTTAGCTCCGGGGTCCCGTGCCGGGTACTTC.

This clone was recorded a few times. The rearrangement uses TRBV30 and TRBJ1-5; a possible D gene is TRBD1 (6 bases). Germline CDR1 is GTSNPN and CDR2 is SVGIG (reference sequence). The CDR3 is 14 residues long. V gave up 3 bases and J gave up 0 bases, with 9 bases separating them. CDR3 region: CAWSRGLSNQPQHF. The CDR3 region has the DNA TGTGCCTGGAGCAGGGGCCTTAGCAATCAGCCCCAGCATTTT.

In its sample, this clone was seen a few times. The chain joins TRBV2 to TRBJ1-1; perhaps TRBD1 as D (6 bases). Germline CDR1 SNHLY, CDR2 FYNNEI. Trimming took 1 base from V and 7 from J, leaving 10 bases between them. The CDR3 extends over 13 amino acids. The CDR3 region is CASSEEGGVEAFF. CDR3 sequence (DNA): TGTGCCAGCAGTGAAGAAGGGGGGGTTGAAGCTTTCTTT.

This clone has only one observation. The rearrangement uses TRBV2 and TRBJ2-1; TRBD2 matches at 8 bases. V lost 7 bases, J lost 9 bases, and 20 bases stayed unmatched. CDR1 SNHLY and CDR2 FYNNEI come from the germline V gene. The CDR3 runs to 17 residues. The CDR3 loop reads CASTSLRVREVHTEQFF. The CDR3 nucleotides are TGTGCCAGCACTTCCTTAAGGGTGCGGGAGGTTCATACTGAGCAGTTCTTC.

This chain joins TRBV6-1 and TRBJ1-2; 9 nucleotides agree with TRBD1. V shed 3 bases, J shed 8 bases, and the junction held 7 bases outside the gene matches. This CDR3 is 14 amino acids long. Germline assignment: CDR1 MNHNS and CDR2 SASEGT. CDR3 bases: TGTGCCAGCAGTGATGAGGGGACAGGGAACGGCTACACCTTC. It is translated as CASSDEGTGNGYTF.

This clone was observed once. CDR3 bases: TGTGCCAGCAGTCGGGTAGGATATAATTCACCCCTCCACTTT. Protein: CASSRVGYNSPLHF. The rearrangement links TRBV3-1 (or the pseudogene TRBV3-2) to TRBJ1-6; D remains ambiguous. Germline V gene sequence: CDR1 LGHDT, CDR2 YNNKEL (reference sequence). This CDR3 has 14 residues. Trimming took off 6 bases at V and 4 bases at J, with 10 bases between the two ends.

This rearrangement joins TRBV10-2 to TRBJ1-6, with D tentatively TRBD1 (5 bases). The CDR3 has 18 residues. The germline V gene has CDR1 WSHSY and CDR2 SAAADI. Trimming removed 8 bases from V and 0 bases from J, with 20 bases in between. The CDR3: CASRGDSQRSSYNSPLHF. CDR3 DNA sequence: TGCGCCAGCCGCGGAGACAGCCAGAGAAGCTCCTATAATTCACCCCTCCACTTT.

The chain has TRBV9 and TRBJ1-6, with D possibly matching TRBD1 (5 bases). The length of the CDR3 is 17 residues. Trimming pared 0 bases from V and 0 bases from J, leaving 10 bases between. CDR1 and CDR2 from the germline V gene are SGDLS and YYNGEE. The CDR3 region is CASSVGGGSSYNSPLHF. The CDR3 DNA is TGTGCCAGCAGCGTAGGTGGGGGGAGCTCCTATAATTCACCCCTCCACTTT.

The rearrangement links TRBV5-1 to TRBJ2-5; 8 nucleotides match TRBD2. Germline CDR1 is SGHRS and CDR2 is YFSETQ. This CDR3 contains 14 residues. With V trimmed by 4 bases and J by 3 bases, 5 bases remained unmatched. The CDR3 region has the DNA TGCGCCAGCAGCCCAGATAGCGGGAAAGAGACCCAGTACTTC. It translates to CASSPDSGKETQYF.

This chain links TRBV28 with TRBJ1-6, with D maybe TRBD1 (5 bases). The CDR3 runs to 16 residues. V dropped 5 bases and J dropped 9 bases, with 20 bases sitting between them. Germline CDR1 MDHEN, CDR2 SYDVKM. This CDR3 is CASSQGRAGGISPLHF. CDR3 nucleotide sequence: TGTGCCAGCAGTCAAGGGCGCGCGGGGGGTATTTCACCCCTCCACTTT.

This clone was detected once. The V call is TRBV27, the J call TRBJ2-7; a weak D match, TRBD1 (7 bases). The CDR3 spans 13 residues. Per germline, CDR1 MNHEY and CDR2 SMNVEV (reference sequence). Trimming took 6 bases from V and 3 from J, leaving 12 bases between them. CDR3: CASSAGGLYEQYF. The DNA for the CDR3 is TGTGCCAGCAGCGCAGGGGGACTCTACGAGCAGTACTTC.